This entry is about one TCR beta chain. The assay was immunoSEQ multiplex PCR, and TCRdb's table has in-frame clones only and misses some. This sample has 70,000 or so clones; around four fifths occur once, and the top ten carry 5.5% to 7%. Germline V gene lookup returns CDR1 SEHNR and CDR2 FQNEAQ (reference sequence). There are 15 residues in the CDR3. V dropped 5 bases and J dropped 5; count of bases not matched to a gene: 9. This entry is derived from a study of OX40 agonist ivuxolimab in advanced cancers. This receptor was identified in an adult with an advanced solid tumor such as melanoma, head and neck, liver or kidney cancer. The chain couples TRBV7-9 to TRBJ2-1; 7 positions match TRBD1. The starting material was CD4+ or CD8+ T cells sorted from blood, obtained in a trial of the OX40 agonist ivuxolimab. The DNA for the CDR3 is TGTGCCAGCAGCCCCCTTGACAGGGCGGACAATGAGCAGTTCTTC. Amino acid sequence: CASSPLDRADNEQFF. Based on the CDR3 plus reference TRBV7-9 and TRBJ2-1, the full variable domain is DTGVSQNPRHKITKRGQNVTFRCDPISEHNRLYWYRQTLGQGPEFLTYFQNEAQLEKSRLLSDRFSAERPKGSFSTLEIQRTEQGDSAMYLCASSPLDRADNEQFFGPGTRLTVL.